These 16 T cell receptor beta chains came from one sample sequenced in a study of CD8 T cells in ankylosing spondylitis (dated by TCRdb to about 2017). Libraries came from 5' RACE. The instrument was an Illumina HiSeq 2500. TCRdb applied fastp at Q25 and MiXCR to the public reads, then kept only in-frame beta chains. For every CDR3 protein sequence, its rows merge into one entry that carries the most common genes and DNA. The sample table shows 250,000 or so distinct CDR3 sequences, and 18% are seen once. The leading ten clones occupy around 30% of the sample. Sequenced material: blood, either unsorted or a sorted T cell fraction (not recorded which). Receptors originate from a male donor with ankylosing spondylitis or in good health (not recorded which).

V is TRBV12-3 or TRBV12-4 and J is TRBJ2-7, with D possibly TRBD1 on 6 matching bases. This CDR3 spans 13 amino acids. V lost 7 bases and J lost 0, with 10 bases in between. The CDR3 is CASTRDTSYEQYF. The CDR3 nucleotides are TGTGCCAGCACCCGGGACACCTCCTACGAGCAGTACTTC.

This clonotype was detected a few times. The chain employs TRBV15 and TRBJ2-7, with 7 bases identical to TRBD2. This CDR3 is 15 amino acids long. Looked up from germline, CDR1 is LNHNV and CDR2 is YYDKDF (reference sequence). V gave up 6 bases and J gave up 3 bases; unmatched junction bases: 11. The CDR3 DNA sequence: TGTGCCACCAGGAGTACTAGCGTACTCCACTACGAGCAGTACTTC. This translates into CATRSTSVLHYEQYF.

V usage is TRBV27 and J usage is TRBJ2-3; D uncertain. The V gene lost 4 bases and the J gene lost 6 bases, with 11 bases spanning the gap. The CDR3 is 13 amino acids. Per the germline V gene, CDR1 is MNHEY and CDR2 is SMNVEV (reference sequence). The CDR3: CASSWSGVDTQYF. The CDR3 DNA sequence: TGTGCCAGCAGTTGGTCGGGCGTGGATACGCAGTATTTT.

This clonotype was counted between two and nine times. The chain carries TRBV6-2 or TRBV6-3 and TRBJ2-7; 10 bases match TRBD1. The V and J ends lost 2 bases and 4 bases, in that order; junction bases with no gene match: 8. The CDR3 contains 16 residues. The V gene's germline CDR1 is MNHEY and CDR2 SVGEGT. The CDR3 coding sequence is TGTGCCAGCAGTTACGGGCTCCGGGACAGGGGTTACGAGCAGTACTTC. Encoded protein: CASSYGLRDRGYEQYF.

This rearrangement joins TRBV4-1 to TRBJ2-1; D might be TRBD2 (5 bases). The CDR3 runs to 15 residues. Trimming removed 4 bases at V and 3 bases at J, with 13 bases between. The germline CDR1 and CDR2 sequences are MGHRA and YSYEKL. The CDR3 loop is CASSPGRGFYNEQFF. In nucleotides, the CDR3 is TGCGCCAGCAGCCCTGGACGGGGTTTCTACAATGAGCAGTTCTTC.

The rearrangement links TRBV9 to TRBJ2-3; 13 nucleotides line up with TRBD2. Per the germline V gene, CDR1 is SGDLS and CDR2 is YYNGEE. This CDR3 is 17 amino acids long. V lost 1 base, J lost 6 bases, and 8 bases stayed unmatched. The CDR3 DNA is TGTGCCAGCAGCGTATCCGGGACTAGCGGGACGGTGGATACGCAGTATTTT. It yields the protein CASSVSGTSGTVDTQYF.

The sample holds many counts of this clonotype. The chain uses TRBV20-1 and TRBJ2-5; 10 bases are a match to TRBD2. Per germline, CDR1 DFQATT and CDR2 SNEGSKA (reference sequence). The trim removed 6 bases at V and 5 bases at J, leaving 9 bases unmatched. The CDR3 loop spans 14 amino acids. CDR3 DNA sequence: TGCAGTGCCCCAGCGGGAGGGCCGTGGGAGACCCAGTACTTC. Amino acids: CSAPAGGPWETQYF.

Details on this clonotype: Just one base apart from a much larger clone, this may be a read error. The chain combines TRBV27 with TRBJ1-1, with no clear D. Germline CDR1 and CDR2: MNHEY and SMNVEV (reference sequence). This CDR3 region has 14 residues. The CDR3 reads CVSSLFYGNTEAFF. In nucleotides, the CDR3 is TGTGTCAGCAGTTTATTTTACGGGAACACTGAAGCTTTCTTT.

The rearrangement uses TRBV18 and TRBJ2-1, with no clear D. The V gene lost 4 bases and the J gene lost 5 bases, with 9 bases spanning the gap. The CDR3 consists of 13 residues. Looked up from germline, CDR1 is KGHSH and CDR2 is LQKENI. The DNA for the CDR3 is TGTGCCAGCTCACATTACACGGACAATGAGCAGTTCTTC. This gives the protein CASSHYTDNEQFF.

This clonotype has just a few counts. CDR3 protein: CATSDLDRGLDTDTQYF. In nucleotides, the CDR3 is TGTGCCACCAGTGATTTGGACAGGGGTCTGGACACAGATACGCAGTATTTT. The chain joins TRBV24-1 to TRBJ2-3; 8 nucleotides align to TRBD1. CDR1 is KGHDR and CDR2 is SFDVKD in the germline V gene. The length of the CDR3 is 17 residues. Trimming removed 0 bases from V and 2 bases from J; junction bases left unmatched: 6.

V and J are TRBV2 and TRBJ2-1; unclear D gene. Germline V gene lookup returns CDR1 SNHLY and CDR2 FYNNEI. This CDR3 has 13 amino acids. Trimming shortened V by 4 bases and J by 2 bases, and 6 bases separated the two germline ends. CDR3 loop: CASSGLTYNEQFF. The CDR3 DNA reads TGTGCCAGCAGTGGTCTCACCTACAATGAGCAGTTCTTC.

The chain couples TRBV6-1 to TRBJ2-7; 9 bases are shared with TRBD1. The V segment lost 6 bases and the J segment 4 bases; nucleotides outside the gene matches: 7. Germline CDR1 reads MNHNS; CDR2 reads SASEGT. CDR3 length equals 14 residues. CDR3 DNA sequence: TGTGCCAGCAGCCACAGTGACAGGGGGTACGAGCAGTACTTC. The encoded protein is CASSHSDRGYEQYF.

V usage is TRBV12-3 or TRBV12-4 and J usage is TRBJ2-2; tentatively, D is TRBD1 (5 bases). This CDR3 has 14 amino acids. V was shortened by 5 bases and J by 1 base, with 8 bases between the two germline ends. CDR3 region: CASSMDMNTGELFF. As DNA, the CDR3 is TGTGCCAGCAGTATGGACATGAACACCGGGGAGCTGTTTTTT.

The chain carries TRBV27 and TRBJ2-7, with 9 bases matching TRBD1. The CDR3 consists of 15 residues. Trimming at V came to 2 bases and at J to 3 bases, leaving 5 bases not matched to a gene. CDR1 MNHEY and CDR2 SMNVEV come from the germline V gene (reference sequence). This chain's CDR3 is CASSLGGTGHYEQYF. The CDR3 nucleotides read TGTGCCAGCAGTTTAGGGGGGACAGGGCACTACGAGCAGTACTTC.

The V call is TRBV7-8, the J call TRBJ2-1, with D perhaps TRBD2 (6 bases). Trimming took 2 bases from V and 8 from J, leaving 16 bases between them. Germline CDR1 and CDR2: SGHVS and FQNEAQ. The CDR3 covers 15 residues. This CDR3 reads CASSLRLDVWYEQFF. CDR3 in DNA: TGTGCCAGCAGCTTACGACTAGATGTGTGGTATGAGCAGTTCTTC.

The gene calls are TRBV6-1 and TRBJ2-3; tentatively, D is TRBD2 (5 bases). The germline CDR1 and CDR2 sequences are MNHNS and SASEGT. Trimming removed 6 bases from V and 1 base from J, with 14 bases in between. The CDR3 extends over 15 amino acids. The CDR3 DNA sequence: TGTGCCAGCAGCCCCGAGGGTGAGGGCACAGATACGCAGTATTTT. This gives the protein CASSPEGEGTDTQYF.